These T cell receptor beta chains were read from a single sample in a study of T-cell memory formation after mild COVID-19. TCRdb reanalysed the 5' RACE reads using MiXCR and keeps one entry per CDR3 protein. The sample shows some 300,000 distinct CDR3 sequences, under 25% of them seen only once. The sample was PBMCs or a T cell subset sorted from them (not recorded which). The source is a man aged 18 to 30 who had mild COVID-19 (a few samples of this study predate the infection). Cell type and time point are not known. CDR3s include the opening cysteine and the closing phenylalanine or tryptophan. Only some rows state a clone size, as once, few, many or a class for expanded clones.

J gene | clone size | V gene | CDR3 protein
TRBJ1-2 | - | TRBV11-2 | CASSLSPSYGYTF
TRBJ1-1 | - | TRBV29-1 | CSVCDLDMNTEAFF
TRBJ2-7 | - | TRBV6-6 | CASSYPGVYEQYF
TRBJ2-2 | many | TRBV7-9 | CASRARAENTGELFF
TRBJ1-2 | few | TRBV21-1 | CASSKLQGDYGYTF
TRBJ1-5 | - | TRBV5-6 | CASSPGWGNQPQHF
TRBJ2-3 | - | TRBV5-1 | CASVEGSHTDTQYF
TRBJ2-2 | - | TRBV25-1 | CASSEIGNTGELFF
- | - | TRBV6-2/TRBV6-3 | CASNRRYNEQYF
TRBJ2-5 | once | TRBV4-1 | CASSQENRESKRTQYF
TRBJ2-6 | - | TRBV7-7 | CASSPDRRGTSSGANVLTF
TRBJ2-7 | - | TRBV4-3 | CASSQDDSRGTEQYF
TRBJ1-6 | - | TRBV20-1 | CSAKRGVSFPPLHF
TRBJ2-7 | - | TRBV20-1 | CSARDWITYEQYF
TRBJ2-1 | - | TRBV11-2 | CASKASSYNEQFF
TRBJ1-5 | - | TRBV18 | CASSPLGPRDQPQHF
TRBJ1-4 | - | TRBV15 | CATSSGLNRAFNEKLFF
TRBJ2-1 | - | TRBV12-3/TRBV12-4 | CASSLRTSGFFEQFF
TRBJ2-4 | - | TRBV10-3 | CATPLNIQYF
TRBJ2-7 | - | TRBV18 | CASSPRQGATNEKYF
TRBJ1-2 | few | TRBV15 | CATSNNYGYTF
TRBJ2-7 | few | TRBV5-1 | CASKTGVSYEQYF
TRBJ2-3 | few | TRBV5-1 | CASSLTRPTDTQYF
TRBJ1-5 | - | TRBV5-1 | CASSPRGTDEPQHF
TRBJ2-1 | few | TRBV6-5 | CASTTRWDRDDNEQFF
TRBJ2-2 | - | TRBV18 | CASSLTQGTGELFF
TRBJ2-7 | - | TRBV3-1 | CASSQGGVAGSYEQYF
TRBJ2-2 | few | TRBV29-1 | CSVGGQENTGELFF
TRBJ2-1 | - | TRBV5-1 | CASSLAGDSYNEQFF
TRBJ2-2 | - | TRBV14 | CASSHLANANTGELFF
TRBJ1-1 | few | TRBV29-1 | CSARQGASNTEAFF
TRBJ2-1 | few | TRBV12-3/TRBV12-4 | CASRRVDEQFF
TRBJ1-6 | - | TRBV4-2 | CASSRNPRGGESPLHF
TRBJ1-4 | few | TRBV7-9 | CASRQNDEKLFF
TRBJ2-2 | - | TRBV20-1 | CSARKRWGSTGELFF
TRBJ1-4 | - | TRBV4-1 | CASRKTGVEKLFF
TRBJ2-3 | - | TRBV7-3 | CASSRLAGGPIDTQYF
TRBJ1-3 | - | TRBV4-1 | CASSQEFGGYSGNTIYF
TRBJ2-5 | many | TRBV24-1 | CATSPSGVETQYF
TRBJ2-5 | few | TRBV5-4 | CAGASGETQYF
TRBJ1-2 | few | TRBV29-1 | CSARHSNYGYTF
TRBJ2-5 | few | TRBV7-9 | CASSTGLAGLETQYF
TRBJ1-2 | few | TRBV9 | CASSVGGIRGNYGYTF
TRBJ2-1 | few | TRBV4-1 | CASSPLGMGEQFF
TRBJ2-1 | - | TRBV19 | CASSKGADYPFF